The rows below give T cell receptor beta chains drawn from one sample of a study of OX40 agonist ivuxolimab in advanced cancers. The protocol was immunoSEQ multiplex PCR, while the TCRdb copy is restricted to in-frame clones and leaves out a portion. This sample carries approximately 45,000 clones, roughly four fifths of them seen once, and the ten largest clones take approximately 2%. The material sequenced was CD4+ or CD8+ T cells sorted from blood, taken in a trial of the OX40 agonist ivuxolimab. The receptor set was obtained from an adult with an advanced solid tumor such as melanoma, head and neck, liver or kidney cancer. Each CDR3 is given with its conserved first and last residue. D genes are given only for firm matches. For some rows the clone size is stated as once, few or many, or as a class when expanded; others skip it.

J	length	V	size	D	DNA	CDR3
TRBJ2-7	16	TRBV5-1	.	TRBD1	TGCGCCAGCAGCTTGGGCGGGACAGGACCCTCCTACGAGCAGTACTTC	CASSLGGTGPSYEQYF
TRBJ1-1	18	TRBV18	.	TRBD1	TGTGCCAGCTCACCGGTTCATACAGGGGGCGCATTGGGCACTGAAGCTTTCTTT	CASSPVHTGGALGTEAFF
TRBJ2-3	12	TRBV2	.	.	TGTGCCAGCAGGCTCTTTGGAGATACGCAGTATTTT	CASRLFGDTQYF
TRBJ1-3	16	TRBV7-2	.	.	TGTGCCAGCAGCTTAGAGGGGGGCGGGGTTAGGAACACCATATATTTT	CASSLEGGGVRNTIYF
TRBJ1-5	14	TRBV9	few	.	TGTGCCAGCAGCGTAGGGGGTAGAGGTCAGCCCCAGCATTTT	CASSVGGRGQPQHF
TRBJ2-3	18	TRBV14	.	TRBD2	TGTGCCAGTTCCCTACTAGCGGGGACGGGTTGGGGCACAGATACGCAGTATTTT	CASSLLAGTGWGTDTQYF
TRBJ2-2	17	TRBV7-6	.	TRBD2	TGTGCCAGCAGCCCCTTGACTAGCGGAGCGAACACCGGGGAGCTGTTTTTT	CASSPLTSGANTGELFF
TRBJ2-3	17	TRBV9	.	.	TGTGCCAGCAGCGGACCCCCGGGGACCGGGGGCACAGATACGCAGTATTTT	CASSGPPGTGGTDTQYF
TRBJ2-6	15	TRBV6-5	.	.	TGTGCCAGCGCCAGGGGTATCCTGCGGGCCAACGTCCTGACTTTC	CASARGILRANVLTF
TRBJ2-2	16	TRBV5-1	.	.	TGCGCCAGCAGCTTGGGAGGGGGGCCGAAGACCGGGGAGCTGTTTTTT	CASSLGGGPKTGELFF
TRBJ1-1	11	TRBV28	.	.	TGTGCCAGCACCTCGGGCACTGAAGCTTTCTTT	CASTSGTEAFF
TRBJ2-3	17	TRBV19	.	TRBD2	TGTGCCTCCAGTGGGAACTTGGGACTAGCGGGGGCAGATACGCAGTATTTT	CASSGNLGLAGADTQYF
TRBJ2-7	15	TRBV5-4	once	TRBD2	TGTGCCAGCAGCTTCACTAGCGGGAGGGCCCACGAGCAGTACTTC	CASSFTSGRAHEQYF
TRBJ2-7	15	TRBV18	.	.	TGTGCCAGCTCACCTCAGGGGAGGTCCCTGTACGAGCAGTACTTC	CASSPQGRSLYEQYF
TRBJ1-5	15	TRBV5-1	.	.	TGCGCCAGCAGGCCGGAGACAGACCACAATCAGCCCCAGCATTTT	CASRPETDHNQPQHF
TRBJ2-7	15	TRBV29-1	.	.	TGCAGCGTTGCCCAACGTGGTAGCGGATCCTACGAGCAGTACTTC	CSVAQRGSGSYEQYF
TRBJ1-4	15	TRBV11-2	.	.	TGTGCCAGCAACCGGGGGGGTTCTCTAACTGAAAAACTGTTTTTT	CASNRGGSLTEKLFF
TRBJ1-6	16	TRBV6-5	.	TRBD1	TGTGCCAGCAGTTACCTGGGACAGGGACTGAATTCACCCCTCCACTTT	CASSYLGQGLNSPLHF
TRBJ1-3	15	TRBV10-3	.	TRBD1	TGTGCCATCAGTCCGGGACAGGGGAGTGGAAACACCATATATTTT	CAISPGQGSGNTIYF
TRBJ1-2	14	TRBV19	.	TRBD1	TGTGCCAGTAGAAGGACAGGCGTCGGCTATGGCTACACCTTC	CASRRTGVGYGYTF
TRBJ2-1	11	TRBV6-4	.	.	TGTGCCAGCAGGGGTACGGATGAGCAGTTCTTC	CASRGTDEQFF
TRBJ2-5	15	TRBV15	once	TRBD1	TGTGCCACCAGAATGGCAGGGGGCGGTTCGGAGACCCAGTACTTC	CATRMAGGGSETQYF
TRBJ1-5	13	TRBV19	.	.	TGTGCCAGTAGTAGAAGGGGGGGTGAGCCCCAGCATTTT	CASSRRGGEPQHF
TRBJ1-1	15	TRBV10-1	few	.	TGCGCCAGCAGTGAAGATCTAGGGTTTTATACTGAAGCTTTCTTT	CASSEDLGFYTEAFF
TRBJ2-2	16	TRBV2	.	TRBD1	TGTGCCAGCGTTGGGGACAGATTCGCGAACACCGGGGAGCTGTTTTTT	CASVGDRFANTGELFF
TRBJ1-6	16	TRBV9	.	TRBD1	TGTGCCAGCAGCGTAGAAGGGACAGGGGGTAATTCACCCCTCCACTTT	CASSVEGTGGNSPLHF
TRBJ1-4	14	TRBV27	.	.	TGTGCCAGCAGTTTCGCAGGAACTAATGAAAAACTGTTTTTT	CASSFAGTNEKLFF
TRBJ2-7	14	TRBV28	once	TRBD1	TGTGCCAGCAGCCATCAGGGGGCTCCCTACGAGCAGTACTTC	CASSHQGAPYEQYF
TRBJ2-7	17	TRBV28	.	TRBD2	TGTGCCAGCAGAACAGGGACTAGCGGGATCACAGCCTACGAGCAGTACTTC	CASRTGTSGITAYEQYF
TRBJ1-3	15	TRBV28	.	.	TGTGCCAGCAGTTTTGACGGTTACTCTGGAAACACCATATATTTT	CASSFDGYSGNTIYF
TRBJ2-2	14	TRBV2	.	.	TGTGCCAGCAGGGGGGTTCTGGGACGGGACGAGCTGTTTTTT	CASRGVLGRDELFF
TRBJ2-7	14	TRBV28	.	.	TGTGCCAGCAGTTTCGTCTCCCGCTCCTACGAGCAGTACTTC	CASSFVSRSYEQYF